Below are 27 T cell receptor beta chains sequenced from a single sample in a study of blood T cell repertoires in COVID-19 (dated by TCRdb to about 2020). Libraries were built with the immunoSEQ multiplex PCR assay. TCRdb re-hosts the immuneACCESS table, in-frame sequences only. Its copies lack some clones; in the studies checked, an unresolved V gene accounts for under half of them, and the cause for the rest is not known. This sample comprises roughly 15,000 clones, around 88% of them detected only once. Roughly 8.5% of the sample is held by the ten biggest clonotypes. Sequencing input: peripheral blood. These TCRs come from a human donor in a cohort sampled during active COVID-19.

This clone was recorded a few times. The chain joins TRBV10-3 to TRBJ2-7; D not resolved. The V gene lost 2 bases and the J gene lost 3 bases, with 2 bases spanning the gap. Germline CDR1 ENHRY, CDR2 SYGVKD. There are 11 residues in the CDR3. The CDR3 reads CAISERYEQYF. The CDR3, as DNA: TGTGCCATCAGTGAGCGCTACGAGCAGTACTTC.

This chain uses TRBV10-1 with TRBJ2-7; 10 bases are shared with TRBD2. CDR1 is WNHNN, CDR2 SYGVQD, per germline (reference sequence). The junction had 16 bases not matched to a gene; V was cut back by 2 bases and J by 6 bases. The CDR3 sequence is 18 residues long. The CDR3 bases are TGCGCCAGCAGTGAGGGTCCCTATAGCGGGAGGATAGCCAGCGAGCAGTACTTC. Amino acid sequence: CASSEGPYSGRIASEQYF.

The genes are TRBV5-1 and TRBJ2-1; TRBD2 matches 8 bases. Germline V gene sequence: CDR1 SGHRS, CDR2 YFSETQ. The CDR3 spans 13 residues. The V and J ends lost 3 bases and 13 bases, in that order; junction bases with no gene match: 9. CDR3 DNA: TGCGCCAGCAGCTCGACCACTGCGGGAGGCCAGTTCTTC. This sequence encodes CASSSTTAGGQFF.

V gene TRBV13 combines with J gene TRBJ2-3; 7 bases match TRBD1. The germline V gene encodes CDR1 PRHDT and CDR2 FYEKMQ (reference sequence). The CDR3 consists of 16 residues. J was trimmed by 4 bases and V by 0 bases; bases with no gene match: 7. CDR3 loop: CASSLGGYRGADTQYF. CDR3 DNA: TGTGCCAGCAGCTTAGGGGGCTACAGGGGCGCAGATACGCAGTATTTT.

The chain joins TRBV6-6 to TRBJ2-7, with a tentative D call TRBD2 (6 bases). There are 13 residues in the CDR3. Germline assignment: CDR1 MNHNY and CDR2 SVGAGI (reference sequence). V was clipped by 0 bases and J by 6 bases, with 9 bases between them. The CDR3 loop is CASSYSTGGEQYF. In DNA, the CDR3 is TGTGCCAGCAGTTACTCGACCGGGGGCGAGCAGTACTTC.

The J gene is TRBJ1-1, the V gene TRBV25-1; a possible D gene is TRBD1 (5 bases). The V gene's germline CDR1 is MGHDK and CDR2 SYGVNS. V was clipped by 10 bases and J by 5 bases, with 11 bases between them. There are 11 residues in the CDR3. CDR3: CATAQATEAFF. CDR3 in DNA: TGTGCCACGGCACAGGCAACTGAAGCTTTCTTT.

The genes are TRBV2 and TRBJ2-7; 11 nucleotides line up with TRBD2. The CDR3 is 12 amino acids. Trimming at V came to 11 bases and at J to 4 bases, leaving 4 bases not matched to a gene. The germline gives CDR1 SNHLY, CDR2 FYNNEI. For the CDR3, the DNA is TGTGCCGGCCGACTAGCGGGATACGAGCAGTACTTC. Translation: CAGRLAGYEQYF.

J is TRBJ2-5 and V is TRBV7-3; D remains ambiguous. Germline CDR1 reads SGHTA; CDR2 reads FQGTGA. The V gene lost 3 bases and the J gene lost 5 bases, with 10 bases spanning the gap. This CDR3 has 13 amino acids. The CDR3: CASSFAVGETQYF. Here the CDR3 DNA reads TGTGCCAGCAGCTTCGCGGTAGGCGAGACCCAGTACTTC.

This chain links TRBV6-5 with TRBJ1-1; a weak D match, TRBD1 (6 bases). Trimming pared 5 bases from V and 7 bases from J, leaving 14 bases between. Germline CDR1 reads MNHEY; CDR2 reads SVGAGI. This CDR3 is built from 13 residues. CDR3 region: CASSRGGADEAFF. CDR3 bases: TGTGCCAGCAGTCGGGGGGGGGCTGATGAAGCTTTCTTT.

The chain employs TRBV6-5 and TRBJ2-3; D gene ambiguous. Trimming shortened V by 5 bases and J by 0 bases, and 12 bases separated the two germline ends. This CDR3 is 15 amino acids long. Per germline, CDR1 MNHEY and CDR2 SVGAGI. This chain's CDR3 is CASSRISKSTDTQYF. The CDR3, as DNA: TGTGCCAGCAGTCGTATTAGCAAGAGCACAGATACGCAGTATTTT.

CDR3 sequence: CASSHYRSLYEQYF. CDR3 DNA sequence: TGCGCCAGCAGCCATTACAGGAGTCTATACGAGCAGTACTTC. J is TRBJ2-7 and V is TRBV4-1; D is possibly TRBD1 (5 bases). CDR1 and CDR2 from the germline V gene are MGHRA and YSYEKL. This CDR3 has 14 residues. The V and J ends lost 3 bases and 4 bases respectively, with 13 bases between them.

The chain is built from TRBV25-1 and TRBJ2-5, with TRBD2 matching 9 bases. V gave up 3 bases and J gave up 7 bases; unmatched junction bases: 9. This CDR3 has 15 amino acids. Germline CDR1 and CDR2: MGHDK and SYGVNS. The chain's CDR3 is CASSDPRLADGTQYF. In DNA, the CDR3 is TGTGCCAGCAGTGACCCCCGACTAGCGGATGGGACCCAGTACTTC.

The DNA for the CDR3 is TGTGCCAGCAGTTATCAGGGGGCGATCACCGGGGAGCTGTTTTTT. Protein: CASSYQGAITGELFF. The chain links TRBV6-5 to TRBJ2-2, with 8 bases that match TRBD1. The CDR3 contains 15 residues. The trim removed 3 bases at V and 4 bases at J, leaving 4 bases unmatched. The germline V gene encodes CDR1 MNHEY and CDR2 SVGAGI.

This clone showed up just once. This rearrangement joins TRBV7-8 to TRBJ2-1, with 8 positions matching TRBD2. The V gene's germline CDR1 is SGHVS and CDR2 FQNEAQ. J gave up 9 bases and V 5 bases, and 9 bases lay outside the gene matches. The CDR3 has 14 residues. CDR3 nucleotide sequence: TGTGCCAGCAGCCCTCGGGAGGGGAGCTCTGAGCAGTTCTTC. It translates to CASSPREGSSEQFF.

This sequence joins TRBV12-3 or TRBV12-4 and TRBJ2-7; 8 positions match TRBD2. The CDR3 sequence is 13 residues long. J gave up 11 bases and V 5 bases, and 11 bases lay outside the gene matches. The CDR3 sequence: CASSTSGTRSEYF. CDR3 DNA: TGTGCCAGCAGTACCTCGGGGACTAGATCCGAGTACTTC.

The chain joins TRBV28 to TRBJ2-2, with 8 nucleotides matching TRBD2. Germline V lookup: CDR1 MDHEN, CDR2 SYDVKM. CDR3 length: 15 amino acids. The J segment lost 1 base and the V segment lost 9 bases, leaving 7 bases of the junction unmatched. The CDR3 DNA reads TGTGCCAGTGGAGCGGGAGCGTTGAACACCGGGGAGCTGTTTTTT. Its protein product is CASGAGALNTGELFF.

The chain uses TRBV19 and TRBJ2-7; 8 bases are shared with TRBD1. This CDR3 has 16 amino acids. The V and J ends lost 6 bases and 6 bases, in that order; junction bases with no gene match: 16. The germline gives CDR1 LNHDA, CDR2 SQIVND (reference sequence). CDR3 loop: CASRKGERDRYGEQYF. The CDR3 nucleotides read TGTGCCAGTAGAAAGGGGGAGAGGGACAGGTACGGCGAGCAGTACTTC.

The rearrangement uses TRBV29-1 and TRBJ2-2; unclear D gene. Trimming removed 7 bases at V and 4 bases at J, with 22 bases between. Germline loops: CDR1 SQVTM, CDR2 ANQGSEA. CDR3 length: 16 amino acids. The CDR3, as DNA: TGCAGCGCCGAACGTCCTCAGCGTGGTGGCACCGGGGAGCTGTTTTTT. Amino acid sequence: CSAERPQRGGTGELFF.

V is TRBV3-1 (or the pseudogene TRBV3-2) and J is TRBJ2-7, with a tentative D call TRBD1 (5 bases). Per the germline V gene, CDR1 is LGHDT and CDR2 is YNNKEL (reference sequence). V lost 4 bases and J 3 bases, leaving 10 bases between the germline ends. CDR3 length equals 13 residues. The CDR3 loop is CASSLRRGYEQYF. DNA for the CDR3: TGTGCCAGCAGCCTACGAAGGGGCTACGAGCAGTACTTC.

This clone was recorded only once. The V and J genes are TRBV24-1 and TRBJ1-4; D might be TRBD1 (5 bases). Germline CDR1 KGHDR, CDR2 SFDVKD. The V gene lost 4 bases and the J gene lost 5 bases, with 13 bases spanning the gap. The CDR3 totals 15 residues. Written as DNA, the CDR3 is TGTGCCACCAGTGACCCGGACGGGGGGAATGAAAAACTGTTTTTT. Encoded protein: CATSDPDGGNEKLFF.

DNA for the CDR3: TGTGCCAGCAGCTTAGTGCCAACCCAGGGGAACACTGAAGCTTTCTTT. Translation: CASSLVPTQGNTEAFF. The V call is TRBV7-9, the J call TRBJ1-1; D possibly corresponds to TRBD1 (5 bases). The CDR3 is 16 amino acids. V shed 1 base and J shed 1 base, with 13 bases lying between them. Germline V gene sequence: CDR1 SEHNR, CDR2 FQNEAQ (reference sequence).

V usage is TRBV7-9 and J usage is TRBJ2-5; D call uncertain. Per germline, CDR1 SEHNR and CDR2 FQNEAQ (reference sequence). There are 14 residues in the CDR3. V shed 1 base and J shed 0 bases, with 6 bases lying between them. CDR3 in amino acids: CASSLDSNQETQYF. CDR3 bases: TGTGCCAGCAGCTTAGACAGTAACCAAGAGACCCAGTACTTC. The whole variable domain, filled in from reference TRBV7-9 and TRBJ2-5, reads DTGVSQNPRHKITKRGQNVTFRCDPISEHNRLYWYRQTLGQGPEFLTYFQNEAQLEKSRLLSDRFSAERPKGSFSTLEIQRTEQGDSAMYLCASSLDSNQETQYFGPGTRLLVL.

The CDR3 nucleotides are TGTGCCAGCAGTTTTCACAGGGGATCAGCGACCGCGAGCACAGATACGCAGTATTTT. Amino acid sequence: CASSFHRGSATASTDTQYF. The chain couples TRBV27 to TRBJ2-3; 7 positions match TRBD1. The V gene's germline CDR1 is MNHEY and CDR2 SMNVEV (reference sequence). V lost 3 bases to trimming and J lost 0 bases; unmatched junction nucleotides: 15. CDR3 size: 19 residues.

This clone was seen a few times. The CDR3 DNA sequence: TGTGCCAGCAGACCGATAGCGGGGGGTTCCTACGAGCAGTACTTC. This gives the protein CASRPIAGGSYEQYF. The rearrangement uses TRBV27 and TRBJ2-7; 10 bases agree with TRBD2. J lost 1 base, V lost 6 bases, and 6 bases had no gene match. Per germline, CDR1 MNHEY and CDR2 SMNVEV (reference sequence). The CDR3 sequence is 15 residues long.

V usage is TRBV28 and J usage is TRBJ2-3; 7 bases are a match to TRBD2. V dropped 3 bases and J dropped 1; count of bases not matched to a gene: 4. Germline values: CDR1 MDHEN, CDR2 SYDVKM. The CDR3 consists of 15 residues. The CDR3 bases are TGTGCCAGCAGTTTGGGAGGGGCCGGCACAGATACGCAGTATTTT. Protein: CASSLGGAGTDTQYF.

The V and J genes are TRBV4-2 and TRBJ2-5; 8 positions match TRBD2. Germline V CDR1 and CDR2: LGHNA, YNFKEQ. The V and J ends lost 0 bases and 5 bases, in that order; junction bases with no gene match: 5. The CDR3 has 15 amino acids. In DNA, the CDR3 is TGTGCCAGCAGCCAAGAAACGGGAGGGTCTGAGACCCAGTACTTC. This codes for CASSQETGGSETQYF.

The chain has TRBV6-5 and TRBJ2-7; 7 bases agree with TRBD2. V lost 0 bases, J lost 2 bases, and 4 bases stayed unmatched. The CDR3 consists of 15 residues. Germline V CDR1 and CDR2: MNHEY, SVGAGI. In DNA form, the CDR3 reads TGTGCCAGCAGTTACTCGACGGGAGGCACCTACGAGCAGTACTTC. The encoded protein is CASSYSTGGTYEQYF.